The 22 T cell receptor beta chains in this list originate from one sample, sequenced in a study of blood T cell repertoires in COVID-19. Profiling relied on immunoSEQ multiplex PCR, and the TCRdb table lists in-frame clones only, not all of them. The sample lists almost 250,000 clones; more than 75% were seen once. The sequencing input was peripheral blood. The origin of the receptors is a woman older than 75 with COVID-19, enrolled during active disease.

This chain joins TRBV18 and TRBJ1-4; 7 bases align to TRBD1. CDR1 and CDR2 (germline): KGHSH, LQKENI. CDR3 length: 15 residues. Unmatched junction bases numbered 4, after V lost 5 bases and J lost 1 base. The DNA for the CDR3 is TGTGCCAGCTCAGGGACAGTACTAACTAATGAAAAACTGTTTTTT. Protein product: CASSGTVLTNEKLFF.

This clone has a handful of counts. V usage is TRBV5-4 and J usage is TRBJ2-2; possibly TRBD1 for D (6 bases). This CDR3 is 20 amino acids long. The germline V and J ends were trimmed by 0 bases and 4 bases, with 25 bases remaining between them. Germline CDR1 is SGHNT and CDR2 is YYREEE (reference sequence). CDR3 region: CASSLGTYTGSRRSTGELFF. In nucleotides, the CDR3 is TGTGCCAGCAGCTTGGGCACCTATACAGGGAGCAGGCGTAGCACCGGGGAGCTGTTTTTT.

This chain connects TRBV14 to TRBJ1-3, with 8 bases lining up with TRBD1. Germline CDR1 and CDR2: SGHDN and FVKESK. The CDR3 spans 16 residues. The V segment lost 4 bases and the J segment 5 bases; nucleotides outside the gene matches: 10. The CDR3 coding sequence is TGTGCCAGCAGCCTTCAGGACAGGGTGAGAAGAAACACCATATATTTT. It is translated as CASSLQDRVRRNTIYF.

The CDR3 loop is CASSLGTGRPFEETQYF. The CDR3 nucleotides are TGTGCCAGCAGCTTGGGAACCGGGAGACCATTCGAAGAGACCCAGTACTTC. This chain uses TRBV11-3 with TRBJ2-5; a weak D match, TRBD2 (6 bases). CDR1 is SGHNT and CDR2 is YENEEA in the germline V gene. The CDR3 has 17 amino acids. Trimming took off 3 bases at V and 3 bases at J, with 20 bases between the two ends. The variable domain in full, with the rest retrieved from reference TRBV11-3 and TRBJ2-5, is EAGVVQSPRYKIIEKKQPVAFWCNPISGHNTLYWYLQNLGQGPELLIRYENEEAVDDSQLPKDRFSAERLKGVDSTLKIQPAELGDSAVYLCASSLGTGRPFEETQYFGPGTRLLVL.

This chain joins TRBV7-2 and TRBJ1-4; D is unresolved. This CDR3 has 12 amino acids. CDR1 is SGHTA and CDR2 is FQGNSA in the germline V gene. The V end lost 5 bases, the J end lost 8 bases, and 9 bases lay between the germline ends. The CDR3 coding sequence is TGTGCCAGCAGCCCCCAGCGGGAAAAACTGTTTTTT. Its translation: CASSPQREKLFF.

As for this clone: Germline and junction disagree at one end, which may indicate a read error. The chain links TRBV6-5 to TRBJ1-1; 9 bases align to TRBD1. The CDR3 is 15 amino acids. Germline V gene data show CDR1 as MNHEY and CDR2 as SVGAGI. This CDR3 reads CASSDSGTGYTEAFF. CDR3 DNA sequence: TGTGCCAGCAGTGACTCCGGGACAGGGTACACTGAAGCTTTCTTT.

The table lists this clone with a count of one. V gene TRBV11-2 combines with J gene TRBJ2-5, with 8 bases that match TRBD2. The germline V gene has CDR1 SGHAT and CDR2 FQNNGV. The CDR3 runs 17 residues. J was trimmed by 4 bases and V by 0 bases; bases with no gene match: 10. The CDR3 DNA sequence: TGTGCCAGCAGCTTAGATCACGTAGCGGGGCGAGGAGAGACCCAGTACTTC. Protein: CASSLDHVAGRGETQYF.

The chain recombines TRBV19 with TRBJ1-1; TRBD1 matches 8 bases. The CDR3 contains 14 residues. Germline V gene sequence: CDR1 LNHDA, CDR2 SQIVND (reference sequence). J lost 1 base, V lost 6 bases, and 4 bases had no gene match. The CDR3 bases are TGTGCCAGTAGCCGGGGACAGGAGAACACTGAAGCTTTCTTT. Amino acids: CASSRGQENTEAFF.

This clone was seen once. The chain couples TRBV5-6 to TRBJ2-3, with D possibly matching TRBD2 (5 bases). The germline V gene encodes CDR1 SGHDT and CDR2 YYEEEE. The CDR3 length is 14 residues. The V end was cut by 0 bases, the J end by 4 bases, with 9 bases between. CDR3 sequence: CASSLEGRADTQYF. CDR3 nucleotide sequence: TGTGCCAGCAGCTTGGAAGGGAGAGCAGATACGCAGTATTTT.

The V gene is TRBV6-1, the J gene TRBJ1-2; a weak D match, TRBD1 (6 bases). CDR1 is MNHNS, CDR2 SASEGT, per germline. The CDR3 has 15 amino acids. The V gene lost 0 bases and the J gene lost 5 bases, with 13 bases spanning the gap. CDR3 bases: TGTGCCAGCAGTGAAGCGGCGGGGGGGGCATATGGCTACACCTTC. Its translation is CASSEAAGGAYGYTF.

The rearrangement uses TRBV20-1 and TRBJ1-6; unclear D gene. V was clipped by 3 bases and J by 8 bases, with 14 bases between them. The CDR3 length is 14 residues. Germline V gene sequence: CDR1 DFQATT, CDR2 SNEGSKA (reference sequence). Here the CDR3 DNA reads TGCAGTGCTAGTACCGAAACGGGAGATTCACCCCTCCACTTT. It specifies CSASTETGDSPLHF.

V and J are TRBV19 and TRBJ2-6, with a tentative D call TRBD1 (6 bases). Germline lookup yields CDR1 LNHDA and CDR2 SQIVND (reference sequence). V was shortened by 6 bases and J by 0 bases, with 18 bases between the two germline ends. The CDR3 length is 18 residues. In DNA form, the CDR3 reads TGTGCCAGTAGCCCTGGGGACAAGGGGATCTCTGGGGCCAACGTCCTGACTTTC. Translated: CASSPGDKGISGANVLTF.

The chain combines TRBV21-1 with TRBJ2-7; TRBD1, as called in the table, went unchecked against the DNA. TRBV21-1 is annotated as a pseudogene. This CDR3 has 16 residues. The CDR3 DNA reads TGTGCCAGCAGCAAAGGACAGGACAGCCCCTCCTACGAGCAGTACGTC. It translates to CASSKGQDSPSYEQYV.

The chain carries TRBV2 and TRBJ1-3; maybe TRBD1 (6 bases). Deletions cut 5 bases from V and 4 bases from J, with 18 bases between. Looked up from germline, CDR1 is SNHLY and CDR2 is FYNNEI. The CDR3 is made up of 16 amino acids. The CDR3 region is CASSLQGSLQGNTIYF. The CDR3 DNA reads TGTGCCAGCAGTTTACAGGGAAGTCTTCAGGGAAACACCATATATTTT.

This CDR3 is CASSPRSGPQETQYF. CDR3 bases: TGTGCCAGCAGCCCGAGGTCAGGGCCCCAAGAGACCCAGTACTTC. The chain has TRBV7-2 and TRBJ2-5; D is possibly TRBD1 (5 bases). Trimming shortened V by 5 bases and J by 1 base, and 14 bases separated the two germline ends. This CDR3 region has 15 residues. Looked up from germline, CDR1 is SGHTA and CDR2 is FQGNSA.

The chain couples TRBV7-2 to TRBJ1-1; no definite D call. CDR1 and CDR2 from the germline V gene are SGHTA and FQGNSA. Deletions cut 5 bases from V and 0 bases from J, with 13 bases between. The CDR3 has 15 residues. This CDR3 is CASSPREGLNTEAFF. The CDR3 bases are TGTGCCAGCAGCCCAAGGGAGGGTTTGAACACTGAAGCTTTCTTT.

V gene TRBV19 combines with J gene TRBJ1-6, with 7 bases lining up with TRBD1. With 6 bases clipped from V and 0 bases from J, the junction kept 5 bases outside the gene matches. This CDR3 is built from 16 residues. Looked up from germline, CDR1 is LNHDA and CDR2 is SQIVND (reference sequence). CDR3 coding DNA: TGTGCCAGTAGCGAGGGACAGTACTCCTATAATTCACCCCTCCACTTT. Its protein product is CASSEGQYSYNSPLHF.

This clone was seen only a few times. This chain joins TRBV5-6 and TRBJ1-2, with TRBD1 as a possible D gene (6 bases). CDR1 and CDR2 (germline): SGHDT, YYEEEE. CDR3 length: 16 amino acids. Trimming removed 4 bases at V and 8 bases at J, with 24 bases between. The CDR3 DNA is TGTGCCAGCAGCCTGCTGGAGCCAGGGGATTTCCGGGGCTACACCTTC. Translated, it gives CASSLLEPGDFRGYTF.

The chain employs TRBV15 and TRBJ2-2; D possibly corresponds to TRBD2 (5 bases). The ends were cut back, 1 base at V and 1 base at J, with 7 bases in the middle. The germline gives CDR1 LNHNV, CDR2 YYDKDF (reference sequence). The CDR3 contains 15 residues. As DNA, the CDR3 is TGTGCCACCAGCAGAGGGGAGAAGAACACCGGGGAGCTGTTTTTT. This gives the protein CATSRGEKNTGELFF.

The count of this clone is one. The CDR3 nucleotides are TGTGCCAGCAGATCTACAGGGGGTGGCAATCAGCCCCAGCATTTT. Residues: CASRSTGGGNQPQHF. This chain uses TRBV6-6 with TRBJ1-5, with 8 positions matching TRBD1. V dropped 6 bases and J dropped 2; count of bases not matched to a gene: 6. The germline V gene has CDR1 MNHNY and CDR2 SVGAGI (reference sequence). CDR3 size: 15 residues.

The chain is built from TRBV5-4 and TRBJ1-5; D remains unclear. V was cut by 4 bases and J by 6 bases, with 11 bases left in between. This CDR3 comprises 13 residues. The germline CDR1 and CDR2 sequences are SGHNT and YYREEE (reference sequence). Written as DNA, the CDR3 is TGTGCCAGCAGCCCGGTCCCGGGTCAGCCCCAGCATTTT. Translating gives CASSPVPGQPQHF.

The chain is built from TRBV6-2 or TRBV6-3 and TRBJ2-7, with TRBD1 matching over 7 bases. Germline V gene lookup returns CDR1 MNHEY and CDR2 SVGEGT. CDR3 length equals 13 residues. V lost 3 bases and J lost 3; bases outside the gene matches: 2. The CDR3 spells CASSYNRGYEQYF. CDR3 sequence (DNA): TGTGCCAGCAGTTATAACAGGGGCTACGAGCAGTACTTC.